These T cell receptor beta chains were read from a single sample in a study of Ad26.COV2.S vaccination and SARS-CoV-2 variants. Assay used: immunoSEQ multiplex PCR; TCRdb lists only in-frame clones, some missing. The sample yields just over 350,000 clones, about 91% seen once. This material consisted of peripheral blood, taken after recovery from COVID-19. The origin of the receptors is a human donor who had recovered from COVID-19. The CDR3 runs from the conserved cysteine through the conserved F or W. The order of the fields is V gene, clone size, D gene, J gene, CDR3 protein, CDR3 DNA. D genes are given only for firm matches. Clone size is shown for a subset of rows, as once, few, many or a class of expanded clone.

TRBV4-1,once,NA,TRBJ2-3,CASSQPLSRDTQYF,TGCGCCAGCAGCCAACCCCTCTCGCGGGATACGCAGTATTTT
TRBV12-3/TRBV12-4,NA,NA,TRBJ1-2,CASSFTHHGYTF,TGTGCCAGCAGTTTTACCCACCATGGCTACACCTTC
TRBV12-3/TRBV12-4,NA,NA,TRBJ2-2,CASSLRSTGELFF,TGTGCCAGCAGTTTAAGGAGCACCGGGGAGCTGTTTTTT
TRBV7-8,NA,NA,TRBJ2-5,CASSPRFGSQETQYF,TGTGCCAGCAGCCCCCGGTTTGGTTCTCAAGAGACCCAGTACTTC
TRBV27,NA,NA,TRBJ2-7,CASSLTGLGEQYF,TGTGCCAGCAGTTTAACGGGTTTAGGCGAGCAGTACTTC
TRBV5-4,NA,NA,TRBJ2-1,CASSLEEGVYNEQFF,TGTGCCAGCAGCTTGGAGGAGGGGGTCTACAATGAGCAGTTCTTC
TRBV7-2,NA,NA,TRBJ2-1,CASSARQVYNEQFF,TGTGCCAGCAGCGCCCGACAGGTCTACAATGAGCAGTTCTTC
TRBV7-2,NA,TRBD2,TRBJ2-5,CASSTMRGAQETQYF,TGTGCCAGCAGCACAATGCGGGGGGCTCAAGAGACCCAGTACTTC
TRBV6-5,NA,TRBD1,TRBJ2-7,CASSLGTGGPYEQYF,TGTGCCAGCAGTCTCGGGACAGGGGGCCCATACGAGCAGTACTTC
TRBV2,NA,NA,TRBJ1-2,CASSERRGANYGYTF,TGTGCCAGCTCGGAGAGAAGGGGAGCTAACTATGGCTACACCTTC
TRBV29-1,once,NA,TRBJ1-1,CSVVRTQNTEAFF,TGCAGCGTTGTGAGAACACAGAACACTGAAGCTTTCTTT
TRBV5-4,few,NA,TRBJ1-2,CASSARDTTNYGYTF,TGTGCCAGCAGCGCCCGGGACACTACTAACTATGGCTACACCTTC
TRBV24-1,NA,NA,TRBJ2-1,CATSGRNNEQFF,TGTGCCACCTCCGGGAGAAACAATGAGCAGTTCTTC
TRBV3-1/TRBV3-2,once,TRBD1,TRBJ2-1,CASSSGTGSWNEQFF,TGTGCCAGCAGCTCCGGGACAGGGTCGTGGAATGAGCAGTTCTTC
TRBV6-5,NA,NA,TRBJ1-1,CASSRGNTEAFF,TGTGCCAGCAGCCGAGGGAACACTGAAGCTTTCTTT
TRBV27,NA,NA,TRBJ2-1,CASSMWGTYNEQFF,TGTGCCAGCAGTATGTGGGGCACCTACAATGAGCAGTTCTTC
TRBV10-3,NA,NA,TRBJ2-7,CAIRGAGAYYEQYF,TGTGCCATCAGGGGTGCGGGGGCCTACTACGAGCAGTACTTC
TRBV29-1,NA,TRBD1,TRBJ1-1,CSAPDRANTEAFF,TGCAGCGCCCCGGACAGGGCGAACACTGAAGCTTTCTTT
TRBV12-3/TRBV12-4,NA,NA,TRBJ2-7,CASSLGQPPQQYF,TGTGCCAGCAGTTTAGGGCAGCCGCCCCAGCAGTACTTC
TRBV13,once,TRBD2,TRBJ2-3,CASSMTGGDTQYF,TGTGCCAGCAGCATGACGGGAGGAGATACGCAGTATTTT
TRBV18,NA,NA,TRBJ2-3,CASSSRQTDTQYF,TGTGCCAGCTCATCTAGACAGACAGATACGCAGTATTTT
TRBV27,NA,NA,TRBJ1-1,CASSLSGTVLNTEAFF,TGTGCCAGCAGTTTGTCCGGGACCGTCCTGAACACTGAAGCTTTCTTT
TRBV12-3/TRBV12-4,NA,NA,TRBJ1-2,CASSRGFGYTF,TGTGCCAGCAGTAGGGGATTCGGCTACACCTTC
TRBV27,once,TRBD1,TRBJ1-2,CASSQNPQGVNYGYTF,TGTGCCAGCAGTCAAAACCCACAGGGGGTAAACTATGGCTACACCTTC
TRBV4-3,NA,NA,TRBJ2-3,CASSQDGVTGDTQYF,TGCGCCAGCAGCCAAGACGGGGTAACGGGAGATACGCAGTATTTT
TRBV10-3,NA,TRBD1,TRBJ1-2,CAISEEGARGGYTF,TGTGCCATCAGTGAAGAGGGGGCGCGGGGTGGCTACACCTTC
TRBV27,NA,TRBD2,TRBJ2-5,CASSLSGKLAGQEETQYF,TGTGCCAGCAGTTTGTCGGGAAAACTAGCGGGGCAGGAGGAGACCCAGTACTTC
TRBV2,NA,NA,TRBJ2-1,CASSELFANPNEQFF,TGTGCCAGCAGTGAACTTTTCGCTAACCCTAATGAGCAGTTCTTC
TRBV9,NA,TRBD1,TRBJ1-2,CASSASRGSSYGYTF,TGTGCCAGCAGCGCCAGCAGGGGGTCATCCTATGGCTACACCTTC
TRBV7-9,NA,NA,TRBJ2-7,CASSFSTSYEQYF,TGTGCCAGCAGCTTCTCTACTTCCTACGAGCAGTACTTC
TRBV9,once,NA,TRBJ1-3,CASSVGAGNSGNTIYF,TGTGCCAGCAGCGTAGGCGCAGGAAACTCTGGAAACACCATATATTTT
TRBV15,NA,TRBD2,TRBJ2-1,CATSTPSGGPYHTQFF,TGTGCCACCAGCACCCCTAGCGGGGGGCCTTACCATACGCAGTTCTTC
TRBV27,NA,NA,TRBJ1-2,CASSFSQGRNYGYTF,TGTGCCAGCAGTTTTAGTCAGGGGAGAAACTATGGCTACACCTTC
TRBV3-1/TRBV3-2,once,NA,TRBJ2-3,CASSQFLLPDTDTQYF,TGTGCCAGCAGCCAATTTCTGCTACCTGACACAGATACGCAGTATTTT
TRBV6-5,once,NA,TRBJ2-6,CASSYGGTGANVLTF,TGTGCCAGCAGTTACGGGGGAACTGGGGCCAACGTCCTGACTTTC
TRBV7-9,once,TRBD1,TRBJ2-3,CASSWDRADTQYF,TGTGCCAGCAGCTGGGACAGGGCCGATACGCAGTATTTT
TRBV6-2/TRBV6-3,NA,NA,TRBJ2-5,CASSPLLQETQYF,TGTGCCAGCAGCCCCCTCCTCCAAGAGACCCAGTACTTC
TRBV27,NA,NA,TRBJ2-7,CASSLQGNEQYF,TGTGCCAGCAGCTTACAGGGAAACGAGCAGTACTTC
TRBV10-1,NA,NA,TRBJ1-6,CASSEQENSPLHF,TGCGCCAGCAGTGAGCAGGAGAATTCACCCCTCCACTTT
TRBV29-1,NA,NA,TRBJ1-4,CSVFGQLNEKLFF,TGCAGCGTTTTCGGACAGCTTAATGAAAAACTGTTTTTT
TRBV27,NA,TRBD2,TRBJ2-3,CASVAGGPGDTQYF,TGTGCCAGCGTAGCGGGGGGGCCCGGAGATACGCAGTATTTT
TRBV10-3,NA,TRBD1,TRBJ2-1,CAMGQEYNEQFF,TGTGCCATGGGACAGGAATACAATGAGCAGTTCTTC
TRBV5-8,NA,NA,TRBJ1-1,CASSGGAGRYTEAFF,TGTGCCAGCAGCGGGGGGGCGGGGAGGTACACTGAAGCTTTCTTT
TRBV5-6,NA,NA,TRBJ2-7,CASSFGAPKDEQYF,TGTGCCAGCAGCTTCGGGGCCCCAAAGGACGAGCAGTACTTC
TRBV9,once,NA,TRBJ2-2,CASSVAGTPATGELFF,TGTGCCAGCAGCGTTGCCGGGACTCCCGCAACCGGGGAGCTGTTTTTT